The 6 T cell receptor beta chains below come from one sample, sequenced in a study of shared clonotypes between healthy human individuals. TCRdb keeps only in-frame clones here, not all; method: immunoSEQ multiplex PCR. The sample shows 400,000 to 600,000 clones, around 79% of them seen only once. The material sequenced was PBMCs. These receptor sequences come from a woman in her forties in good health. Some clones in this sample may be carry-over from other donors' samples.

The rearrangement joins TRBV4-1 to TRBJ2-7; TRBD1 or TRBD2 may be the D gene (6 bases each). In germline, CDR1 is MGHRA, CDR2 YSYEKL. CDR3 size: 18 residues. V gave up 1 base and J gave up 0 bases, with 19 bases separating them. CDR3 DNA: TGCGCCAGCAGCCAAGGGGGGGCCCAGGCGGTGGGCTCCTACGAGCAGTACTTC. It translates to CASSQGGAQAVGSYEQYF.

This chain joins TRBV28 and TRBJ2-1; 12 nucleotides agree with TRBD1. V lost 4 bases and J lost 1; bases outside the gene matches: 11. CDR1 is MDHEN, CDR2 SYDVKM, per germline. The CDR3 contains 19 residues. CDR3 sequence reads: CASSSSGTGGFGSYNEQFF. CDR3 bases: TGTGCCAGCAGTTCCTCCGGGACAGGGGGCTTCGGGTCCTACAATGAGCAGTTCTTC. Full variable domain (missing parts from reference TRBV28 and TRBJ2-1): DVKVTQSSRYLVKRTGEKVFLECVQDMDHENMFWYRQDPGLGLRLIYFSYDVKMKEKGDIPEGYSVSREKKERFSLILESASTNQTSMYLCASSSSGTGGFGSYNEQFFGPGTRLTVL.

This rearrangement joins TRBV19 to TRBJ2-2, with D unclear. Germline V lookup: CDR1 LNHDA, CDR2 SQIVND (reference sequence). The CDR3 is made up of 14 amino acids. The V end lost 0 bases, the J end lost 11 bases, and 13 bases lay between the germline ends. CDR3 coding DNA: TGTGCCAGTAGTATAGATTCCAGAGTTGGTGAGCTGTTTTTT. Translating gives CASSIDSRVGELFF.

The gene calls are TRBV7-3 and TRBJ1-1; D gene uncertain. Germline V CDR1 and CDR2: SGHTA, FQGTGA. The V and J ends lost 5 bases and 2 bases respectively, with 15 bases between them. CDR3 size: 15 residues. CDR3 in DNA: TGTGCCAGCAGCACTAGGACGGGATTAAACACTGAAGCTTTCTTT. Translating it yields CASSTRTGLNTEAFF.

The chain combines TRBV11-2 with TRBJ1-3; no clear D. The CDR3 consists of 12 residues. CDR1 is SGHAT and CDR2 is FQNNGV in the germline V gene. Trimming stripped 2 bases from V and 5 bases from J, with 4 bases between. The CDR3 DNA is TGTGCCAGCAGCTTATGGAGAAACACCATATATTTT. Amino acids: CASSLWRNTIYF.

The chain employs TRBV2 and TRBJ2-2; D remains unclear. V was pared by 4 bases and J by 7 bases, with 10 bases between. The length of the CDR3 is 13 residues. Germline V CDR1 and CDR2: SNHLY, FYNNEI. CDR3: CASSVEGIGELFF. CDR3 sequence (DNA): TGTGCCAGCAGTGTCGAAGGGATCGGGGAGCTGTTTTTT.